These T cell receptor beta chains were read from a single sample in a study of blood T cell repertoires in COVID-19. This table comes from immunoSEQ multiplex PCR, and its TCRdb copy is limited to in-frame clones, with some not included. This table holds hundreds of thousands of clones, less than 85% found once. The specimen sequenced was PBMCs or T cells enriched from blood (not recorded which). The receptor source for this set is a man in his forties or fifties who had recovered from COVID-19. Both conserved end residues are part of each CDR3. The D gene is left open where the match is weak.

V gene: TRBV5-1
CDR3 length: 15
D gene: .
J gene: TRBJ2-3
CDR3 protein: CASSLGPADMGTQYF
CDR3 DNA: TGCGCCAGCAGCTTGGGCCCTGCCGACATGGGTACGCAGTATTTT

V gene: TRBV25-1
CDR3 length: 13
D gene: TRBD2
J gene: TRBJ2-1
CDR3 protein: CATNRDYLSEQFF
CDR3 DNA: TGTGCCACCAACCGGGACTATCTCAGTGAGCAGTTCTTC

V gene: TRBV7-2
CDR3 length: 13
D gene: TRBD1
J gene: TRBJ2-1
CDR3 protein: CASSGTGWPEQFF
CDR3 DNA: TGTGCCAGCAGCGGGACAGGGTGGCCAGAGCAGTTCTTC

V gene: TRBV5-1
CDR3 length: 14
D gene: .
J gene: TRBJ1-1
CDR3 protein: CASSLQTGNTEAFF
CDR3 DNA: TGCGCCAGCAGCTTACAGACAGGGAACACTGAAGCTTTCTTT

V gene: TRBV13
CDR3 length: 18
D gene: .
J gene: TRBJ1-4
CDR3 protein: CASSLRRTGGLSSEKLFF
CDR3 DNA: TGTGCCAGCAGCTTACGTAGAACAGGCGGCCTATCCTCAGAAAAACTGTTTTTT

V gene: TRBV4-3
CDR3 length: 17
D gene: TRBD2
J gene: TRBJ2-7
CDR3 protein: CASSYSPTSGSGYEQYF
CDR3 DNA: TGCGCCAGCAGCTACTCCCCAACTAGCGGGAGCGGCTACGAGCAGTACTTC

V gene: TRBV7-2
CDR3 length: 19
D gene: TRBD2
J gene: TRBJ2-1
CDR3 protein: CASSPTYQTSGSFNNEQFF
CDR3 DNA: TGTGCCAGCAGCCCTACTTACCAGACTAGCGGGAGCTTCAACAATGAGCAGTTCTTC

V gene: TRBV5-4
CDR3 length: 15
D gene: TRBD2
J gene: TRBJ2-7
CDR3 protein: CASSGLAGDRYEQYF
CDR3 DNA: TGTGCCAGCAGCGGACTAGCGGGAGATAGATACGAGCAGTACTTC

V gene: TRBV28
CDR3 length: 12
D gene: .
J gene: TRBJ2-2
CDR3 protein: CASSFGQRELFF
CDR3 DNA: TGTGCCAGCAGTTTTGGACAGCGGGAGCTGTTTTTT

V gene: TRBV19
CDR3 length: 16
D gene: TRBD1
J gene: TRBJ1-1
CDR3 protein: CASSMSPDRVDTEAFF
CDR3 DNA: TGTGCCAGTAGTATGTCCCCGGACAGGGTCGACACTGAAGCTTTCTTT

V gene: TRBV27
CDR3 length: 19
D gene: TRBD2
J gene: TRBJ2-5
CDR3 protein: CASSAIGLAGDGYQETQYF
CDR3 DNA: TGTGCCAGCAGCGCAATCGGGCTAGCGGGAGATGGGTACCAAGAGACCCAGTACTTC

V gene: TRBV5-6
CDR3 length: 12
D gene: TRBD2
J gene: TRBJ2-1
CDR3 protein: CASSSGRGVFFF
CDR3 DNA: TGTGCCAGCAGCTCGGGGAGGGGAGTCTTTTTCTTC

V gene: TRBV5-1
CDR3 length: 15
D gene: .
J gene: TRBJ1-2
CDR3 protein: CASRPWGGQGYGYTF
CDR3 DNA: TGCGCCAGCCGACCCTGGGGGGGCCAGGGGTATGGCTACACCTTC

V gene: TRBV6-1
CDR3 length: 13
D gene: .
J gene: TRBJ1-2
CDR3 protein: CASSEGQAYGYTF
CDR3 DNA: TGTGCCAGCAGTGAAGGCCAGGCCTATGGCTACACCTTC

V gene: TRBV30
CDR3 length: 13
D gene: .
J gene: TRBJ1-1
CDR3 protein: CAWRDLGLAEAFF
CDR3 DNA: TGTGCCTGGAGGGATCTGGGGCTTGCTGAAGCTTTCTTT

V gene: TRBV6-5
CDR3 length: 13
D gene: .
J gene: TRBJ1-5
CDR3 protein: CASTEQGNQPQHF
CDR3 DNA: TGTGCCAGCACAGAACAGGGAAATCAGCCCCAGCATTTT

V gene: TRBV24-1
CDR3 length: 11
D gene: .
J gene: TRBJ2-1
CDR3 protein: CSAGLYNEQFF
CDR3 DNA: TGTTCAGCGGGCTTATACAATGAGCAGTTCTTC

V gene: TRBV3-1/TRBV3-2
CDR3 length: 18
D gene: TRBD2
J gene: TRBJ2-5
CDR3 protein: CASSQENTLTSMSGTQYF
CDR3 DNA: TGTGCCAGCAGCCAAGAGAATACCTTGACTAGCATGTCGGGGACCCAGTACTTC

V gene: TRBV11-2
CDR3 length: 16
D gene: TRBD1
J gene: TRBJ1-3
CDR3 protein: CASSPRDRVIGNTIYF
CDR3 DNA: TGTGCCAGCAGCCCTCGAGACAGGGTTATTGGAAACACCATATATTTT

V gene: TRBV6-5
CDR3 length: 16
D gene: TRBD1
J gene: TRBJ1-3
CDR3 protein: CASSFSGQGSGNTIYF
CDR3 DNA: TGTGCCAGCAGTTTCTCGGGACAGGGGTCTGGAAACACCATATATTTT

V gene: TRBV18
CDR3 length: 16
D gene: .
J gene: TRBJ2-5
CDR3 protein: CASSPYSRPWQETQYF
CDR3 DNA: TGTGCCAGCTCACCCTACAGCCGCCCTTGGCAAGAGACCCAGTACTTC

V gene: TRBV28
CDR3 length: 14
D gene: .
J gene: TRBJ2-3
CDR3 protein: CASSLRQGGDTQYF
CDR3 DNA: TGTGCCAGCAGTTTGCGTCAGGGAGGCGATACGCAGTATTTT

V gene: TRBV29-1
CDR3 length: 14
D gene: TRBD2
J gene: TRBJ2-1
CDR3 protein: CSVFSGSFYNEQFF
CDR3 DNA: TGCAGCGTCTTCAGCGGGAGCTTTTACAATGAGCAGTTCTTC

V gene: TRBV13
CDR3 length: 12
D gene: .
J gene: TRBJ2-5
CDR3 protein: CASSPDSGTQYF
CDR3 DNA: TGTGCCAGCAGCCCGGACAGTGGGACCCAGTACTTC

V gene: TRBV24-1
CDR3 length: 17
D gene: TRBD2
J gene: TRBJ2-7
CDR3 protein: CATSVGLAGSEAYEQYF
CDR3 DNA: TGTGCCACCAGTGTGGGACTAGCGGGATCTGAGGCCTACGAGCAGTACTTC

V gene: TRBV7-2
CDR3 length: 15
D gene: .
J gene: TRBJ2-1
CDR3 protein: CASSPLGSSYNEQFF
CDR3 DNA: TGTGCCAGCAGCCCCTTGGGGAGCTCCTACAATGAGCAGTTCTTC

V gene: TRBV5-8
CDR3 length: 14
D gene: TRBD2
J gene: TRBJ2-7
CDR3 protein: CASRILAGSYEQYF
CDR3 DNA: TGTGCCAGCAGGATCCTAGCGGGAAGCTACGAGCAGTACTTC

V gene: TRBV28
CDR3 length: 17
D gene: .
J gene: TRBJ2-7
CDR3 protein: CASSFPRGVPGSYEQYF
CDR3 DNA: TGTGCCAGCAGTTTCCCCCGCGGGGTTCCTGGAAGCTACGAGCAGTACTTC

V gene: TRBV4-3
CDR3 length: 15
D gene: TRBD2
J gene: TRBJ2-3
CDR3 protein: CASSQELAGDDTQYF
CDR3 DNA: TGCGCCAGCAGCCAAGAACTAGCGGGAGATGATACGCAGTATTTT

V gene: TRBV11-2
CDR3 length: 15
D gene: .
J gene: TRBJ2-3
CDR3 protein: CASSPGSRGTDTQYF
CDR3 DNA: TGTGCCAGCAGCCCGGGTTCCCGAGGCACAGATACGCAGTATTTT

V gene: TRBV30
CDR3 length: 13
D gene: .
J gene: TRBJ1-2
CDR3 protein: CAWSSRGFYGYTF
CDR3 DNA: TGTGCCTGGAGTTCAAGGGGGTTTTATGGCTACACCTTC

V gene: TRBV11-3
CDR3 length: 16
D gene: TRBD1
J gene: TRBJ2-2
CDR3 protein: CASSLRGTGGTGELFF
CDR3 DNA: TGTGCCAGCAGCTTAAGAGGGACAGGGGGCACCGGGGAGCTGTTTTTT